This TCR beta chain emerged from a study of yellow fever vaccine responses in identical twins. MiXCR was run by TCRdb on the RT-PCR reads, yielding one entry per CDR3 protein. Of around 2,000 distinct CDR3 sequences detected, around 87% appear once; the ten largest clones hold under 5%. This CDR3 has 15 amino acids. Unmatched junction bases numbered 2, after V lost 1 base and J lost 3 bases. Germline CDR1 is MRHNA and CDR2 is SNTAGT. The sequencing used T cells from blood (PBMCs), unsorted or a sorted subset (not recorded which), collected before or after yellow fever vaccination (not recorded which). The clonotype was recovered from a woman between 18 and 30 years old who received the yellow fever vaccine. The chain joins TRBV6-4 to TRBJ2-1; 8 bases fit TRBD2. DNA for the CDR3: TGTGCCAGCAGTGACTTACTAGCGGACTACAATGAGCAGTTCTTC. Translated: CASSDLLADYNEQFF.